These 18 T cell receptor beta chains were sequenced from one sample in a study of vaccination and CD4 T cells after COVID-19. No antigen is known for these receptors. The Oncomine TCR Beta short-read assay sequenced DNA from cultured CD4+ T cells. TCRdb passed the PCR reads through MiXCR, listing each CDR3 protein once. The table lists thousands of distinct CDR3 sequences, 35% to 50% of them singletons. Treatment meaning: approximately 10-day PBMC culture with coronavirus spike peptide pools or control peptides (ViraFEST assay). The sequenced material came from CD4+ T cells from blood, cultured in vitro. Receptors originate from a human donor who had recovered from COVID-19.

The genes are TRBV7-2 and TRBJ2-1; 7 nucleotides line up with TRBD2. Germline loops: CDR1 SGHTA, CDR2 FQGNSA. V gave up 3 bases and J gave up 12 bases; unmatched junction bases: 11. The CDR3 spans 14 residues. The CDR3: CASSFIGGGTVQFF. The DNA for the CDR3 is TGTGCCAGCAGCTTCATCGGCGGGGGTACGGTGCAGTTCTTC.

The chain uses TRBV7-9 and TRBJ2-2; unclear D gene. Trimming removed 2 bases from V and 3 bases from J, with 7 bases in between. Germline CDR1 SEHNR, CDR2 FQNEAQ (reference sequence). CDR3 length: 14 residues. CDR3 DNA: TGTGCCAGCAGCTTAATTGGGGACACCGGGGAGCTGTTTTTT. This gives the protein CASSLIGDTGELFF.

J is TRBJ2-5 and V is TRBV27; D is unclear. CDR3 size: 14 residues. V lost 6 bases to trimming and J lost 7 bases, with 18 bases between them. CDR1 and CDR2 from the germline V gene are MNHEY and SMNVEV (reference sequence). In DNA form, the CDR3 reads TGTGCCAGCAGACCAGTCCAGTTCTGGGCGACCCAGTACTTC. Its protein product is CASRPVQFWATQYF.

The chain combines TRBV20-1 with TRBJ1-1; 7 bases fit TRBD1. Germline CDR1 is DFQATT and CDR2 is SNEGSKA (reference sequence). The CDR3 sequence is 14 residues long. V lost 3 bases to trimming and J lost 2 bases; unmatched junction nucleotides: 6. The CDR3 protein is CSASRGPGNTEAFF. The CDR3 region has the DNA TGCAGTGCTAGTAGGGGGCCAGGAAACACTGAAGCTTTCTTT.

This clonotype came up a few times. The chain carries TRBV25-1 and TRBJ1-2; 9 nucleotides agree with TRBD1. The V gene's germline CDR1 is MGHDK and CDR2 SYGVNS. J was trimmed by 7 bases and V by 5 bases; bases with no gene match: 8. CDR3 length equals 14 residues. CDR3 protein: CASSPGQGIGGYTF. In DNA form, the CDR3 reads TGTGCCAGCAGTCCGGGACAGGGAATCGGTGGCTACACCTTC.

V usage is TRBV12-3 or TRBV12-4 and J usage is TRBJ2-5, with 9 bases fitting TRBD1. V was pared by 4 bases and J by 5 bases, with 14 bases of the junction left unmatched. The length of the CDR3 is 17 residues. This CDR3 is CASSSKGGTGWRETQYF. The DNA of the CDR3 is TGTGCCAGCAGTTCCAAAGGGGGGACAGGGTGGCGGGAGACCCAGTACTTC.

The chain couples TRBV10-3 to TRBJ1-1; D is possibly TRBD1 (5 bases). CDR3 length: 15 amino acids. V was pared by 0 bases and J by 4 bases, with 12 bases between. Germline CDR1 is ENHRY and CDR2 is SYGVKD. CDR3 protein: CAISESRGGSTEAFF. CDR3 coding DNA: TGTGCCATCAGTGAGTCGCGGGGGGGTAGCACTGAAGCTTTCTTT.

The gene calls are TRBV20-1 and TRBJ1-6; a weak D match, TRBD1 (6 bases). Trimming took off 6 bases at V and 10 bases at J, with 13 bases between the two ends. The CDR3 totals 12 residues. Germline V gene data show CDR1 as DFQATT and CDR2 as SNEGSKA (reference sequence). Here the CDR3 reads CSANTGKSPLHF. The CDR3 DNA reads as TGCAGTGCGAACACAGGGAAGTCACCCCTCCACTTT.

The CDR3 region has the DNA TGTGCCAGCAGCAAACCCCGCGGGAGAAACACCATATATTTT. This encodes CASSKPRGRNTIYF. The rearrangement joins TRBV21-1 to TRBJ1-3. TRBV21-1 is classified as a pseudogene. CDR3 length: 14 amino acids.

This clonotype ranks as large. The CDR3 loop reads CSARGQQLAEAFF. CDR3 sequence (DNA): TGCAGTGCCCGGGGACAACAGCTCGCTGAAGCTTTCTTT. The rearrangement uses TRBV20-1 and TRBJ1-1; tentative D call: TRBD1 (6 bases). Trimming left V 6 bases short and J 6 bases short, with 17 bases between. This CDR3 comprises 13 residues. Germline CDR1 reads DFQATT; CDR2 reads SNEGSKA (reference sequence).

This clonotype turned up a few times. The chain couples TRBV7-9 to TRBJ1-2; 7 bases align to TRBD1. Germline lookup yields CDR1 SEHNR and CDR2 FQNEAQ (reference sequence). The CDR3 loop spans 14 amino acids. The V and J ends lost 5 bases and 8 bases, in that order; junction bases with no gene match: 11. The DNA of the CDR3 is TGTGCCAGCAGCAAAACAACAGGGGTTTGGGGCTACACCTTC. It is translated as CASSKTTGVWGYTF.

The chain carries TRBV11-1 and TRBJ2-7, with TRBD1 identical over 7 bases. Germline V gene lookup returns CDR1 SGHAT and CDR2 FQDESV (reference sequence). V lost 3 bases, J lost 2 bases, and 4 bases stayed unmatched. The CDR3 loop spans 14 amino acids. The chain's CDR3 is CASSLRGLTYEQYF. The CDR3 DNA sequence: TGTGCCAGCAGCTTGAGGGGGCTAACCTACGAGCAGTACTTC.

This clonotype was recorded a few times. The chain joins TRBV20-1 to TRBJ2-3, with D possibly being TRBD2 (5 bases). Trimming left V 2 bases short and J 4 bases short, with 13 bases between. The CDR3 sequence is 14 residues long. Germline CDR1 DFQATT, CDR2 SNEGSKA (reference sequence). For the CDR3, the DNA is TGCAGTGCTAGACGAGGGCTTGGGGCAGATACGCAGTATTTT. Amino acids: CSARRGLGADTQYF.

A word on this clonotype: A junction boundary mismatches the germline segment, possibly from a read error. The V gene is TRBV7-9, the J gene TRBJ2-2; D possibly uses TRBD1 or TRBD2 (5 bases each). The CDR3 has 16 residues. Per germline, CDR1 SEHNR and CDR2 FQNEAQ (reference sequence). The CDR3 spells CASSLAWGLLTGEQFF. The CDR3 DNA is TGTGCCAGCAGCTTAGCGTGGGGCTTACTCACCGGGGAGCAGTTTTTT. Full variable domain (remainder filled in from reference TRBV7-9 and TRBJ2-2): DTGVSQNPRHKITKRGQNVTFRCDPISEHNRLYWYRQTLGQGPEFLTYFQNEAQLEKSRLLSDRFSAERPKGSFSTLEIQRTEQGDSAMYLCASSLAWGLLTGEQFFGEGSRLTVL.

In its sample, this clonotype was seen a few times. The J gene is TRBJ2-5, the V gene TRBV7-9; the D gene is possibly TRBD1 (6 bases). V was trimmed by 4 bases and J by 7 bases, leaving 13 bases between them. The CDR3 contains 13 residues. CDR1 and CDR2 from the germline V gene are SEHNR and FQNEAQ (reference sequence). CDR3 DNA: TGTGCCAGCAGCTCCCAACAGGGCGGGACCCAGTACTTC. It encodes CASSSQQGGTQYF.

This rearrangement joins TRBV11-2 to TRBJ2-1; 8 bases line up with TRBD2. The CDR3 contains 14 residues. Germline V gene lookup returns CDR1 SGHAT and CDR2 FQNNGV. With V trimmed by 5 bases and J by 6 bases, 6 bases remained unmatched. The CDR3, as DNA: TGTGCCAGCAGCCCGGGGGGGCCCCTCAATGAGCAGTTCTTC. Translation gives CASSPGGPLNEQFF.

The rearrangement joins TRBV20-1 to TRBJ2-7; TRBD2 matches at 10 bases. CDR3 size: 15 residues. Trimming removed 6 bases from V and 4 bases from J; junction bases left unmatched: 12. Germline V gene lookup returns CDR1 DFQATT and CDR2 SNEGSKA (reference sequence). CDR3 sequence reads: CSANPLAGEEYEQYF. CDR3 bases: TGCAGTGCCAACCCCCTAGCGGGAGAGGAATACGAGCAGTACTTC.

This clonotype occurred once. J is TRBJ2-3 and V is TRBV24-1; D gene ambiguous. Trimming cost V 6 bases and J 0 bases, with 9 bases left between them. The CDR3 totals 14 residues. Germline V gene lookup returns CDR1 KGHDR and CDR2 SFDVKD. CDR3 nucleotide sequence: TGTGCCACCAGTTACGGACCTAGCACAGATACGCAGTATTTT. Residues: CATSYGPSTDTQYF.